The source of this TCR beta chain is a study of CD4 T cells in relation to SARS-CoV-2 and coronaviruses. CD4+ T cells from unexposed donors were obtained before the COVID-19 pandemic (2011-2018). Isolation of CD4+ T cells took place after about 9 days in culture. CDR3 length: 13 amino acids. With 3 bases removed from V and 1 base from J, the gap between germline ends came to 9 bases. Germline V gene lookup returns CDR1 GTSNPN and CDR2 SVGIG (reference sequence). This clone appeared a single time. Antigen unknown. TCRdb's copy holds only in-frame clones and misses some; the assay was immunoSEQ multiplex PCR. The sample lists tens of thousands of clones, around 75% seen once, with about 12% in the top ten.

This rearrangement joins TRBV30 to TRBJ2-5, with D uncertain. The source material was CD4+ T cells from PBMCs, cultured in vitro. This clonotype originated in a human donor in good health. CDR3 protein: CAWSLQIQETQYF. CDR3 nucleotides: TGTGCCTGGAGCCTACAGATCCAAGAGACCCAGTACTTC. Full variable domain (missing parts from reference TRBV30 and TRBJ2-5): SQTIHQWPATLVQPVGSPLSLECTVEGTSNPNLYWYRQAAGRGLQLLFYSVGIGQISSEVPQNLSASRPQDRQFILSSKKLLLSDSGFYLCAWSLQIQETQYFGPGTRLLVL.